The present entry profiles one TCR beta chain with its context. Its matching antigen is unknown. This sample was included in a study of CD8+CD57+ T cells in acquired aplastic anemia. About the research overall: Yields of DNA that came from sorted CD4+ and CD8+ cells averaged roughly 3 ug. An average of approximately 11 million reads for CD4+ cells was obtained from healthy donors.

This CDR3 contains 13 residues. Germline V gene data show CDR1 as SEHNR and CDR2 as FQNEAQ (reference sequence). The V end was cut by 4 bases, the J end by 5 bases, with 11 bases between. TCR beta VDJ and CDR3 profiles were obtained from a genomic DNA template. In TCRdb, the reads were re-called with MiXCR into one record per CDR3 protein. The sample includes some 190,000 distinct CDR3 sequences, about 53% of them seen just once. Whole-study findings and limits: The study found no significant CD8+ Simpson's diversity difference between patients and controls. Shared by patients and controls, approximately 29 CD8+ CDR3s were abundant in patients.

The rearrangement joins TRBV7-9 to TRBJ2-5, with D perhaps TRBD1 (6 bases). The TCR was taken from a human donor in good health, serving as a control. The material sequenced was sorted CD4+, CD8+, or CD8+CD57+ T cells (not recorded which) from PBMCs. CDR3 coding DNA: TGTGCCAGCAGCTACCAGGGGCTTGAGACCCAGTACTTC. It is translated as CASSYQGLETQYF.